Shown below are 20 T cell receptor beta chains from a single sample sequenced in a study of cytomegalovirus exposure and HLA in healthy donors. The primer mix had 60 Vbeta and 13 Jbeta primers. Method: immunoSEQ multiplex PCR; TCRdb's copy keeps in-frame clones and lacks some. The data hold fewer than 200,000 clones, with 60% to 85% observed a single time. Material: PBMCs. These TCRs come from a man aged 35-49 years in good health and CMV-seronegative.

CDR3 DNA: TGTGCCAGCAGCCGGACCAGGGGCGGAGGCTACACCTTC. Encoded protein: CASSRTRGGGYTF. The chain couples TRBV11-3 to TRBJ1-2; D perhaps matches TRBD1 (6 bases). The CDR3 is made up of 13 amino acids. The germline CDR1 and CDR2 sequences are SGHNT and YENEEA. Trimming took off 5 bases at V and 8 bases at J, with 15 bases between the two ends.

The chain uses TRBV5-1 and TRBJ2-1, with D maybe TRBD1 (7 bases). Per germline, CDR1 SGHRS and CDR2 YFSETQ. V was trimmed by 3 bases and J by 2 bases, leaving 12 bases between them. The CDR3 extends over 15 amino acids. Written as DNA, the CDR3 is TGCGCCAGCAGCTCTACAGGGGAGGCCTACAATGAGCAGTTCTTC. Its protein product is CASSSTGEAYNEQFF.

V and J are TRBV7-7 and TRBJ2-7; D unclear. The CDR3 is made up of 16 amino acids. Germline V gene sequence: CDR1 SSHAT, CDR2 FNYEAQ (reference sequence). Between the trimmed V and J ends, which lost 10 bases and 3 bases, there was a span of 25 bases. The CDR3 sequence: CATPPEARDLNYEQYF. CDR3 DNA sequence: TGTGCCACCCCCCCCGAGGCCCGTGACCTCAACTACGAGCAGTACTTC.

The chain is built from TRBV29-1 and TRBJ2-7, with D tentatively TRBD2 (6 bases). The germline V gene encodes CDR1 SQVTM and CDR2 ANQGSEA. This CDR3 contains 12 residues. V was trimmed by 7 bases and J by 1 base, leaving 11 bases between them. The DNA of the CDR3 is TGCAGCGCTGGGACTCTGTCCTACGAGCAGTACTTC. It codes for CSAGTLSYEQYF.

The chain carries TRBV6-5 and TRBJ1-2, with 8 bases aligning to TRBD1. Germline V gene data show CDR1 as MNHEY and CDR2 as SVGAGI. With V trimmed by 6 bases and J by 6 bases, 6 bases remained unmatched. The CDR3 consists of 13 residues. CDR3 in DNA: TGTGCCAGCAGGGACAGGGCATTCAATGGCTACACCTTC. As protein: CASRDRAFNGYTF.

The J gene is TRBJ2-7, the V gene TRBV7-2; TRBD1 matches at 8 bases. Germline V gene lookup returns CDR1 SGHTA and CDR2 FQGNSA. J lost 3 bases, V lost 2 bases, and 9 bases had no gene match. This CDR3 region has 16 residues. As DNA, the CDR3 is TGTGCCAGCAGCTTAATTACAGGGGGTCGAGACTACGAGCAGTACTTC. It specifies CASSLITGGRDYEQYF.

V gene TRBV2 combines with J gene TRBJ1-6; tentatively, D is TRBD1 (6 bases). Deletions cut 6 bases from V and 9 bases from J, with 15 bases between. The CDR3 is 14 amino acids. The germline V gene has CDR1 SNHLY and CDR2 FYNNEI. The CDR3 DNA is TGTGCCAGCAGGACTACAGGGAGTAGTTCACCCCTCCACTTT. It translates to CASRTTGSSSPLHF.

This chain links TRBV29-1 with TRBJ1-4; D unresolved. The germline CDR1 and CDR2 sequences are SQVTM and ANQGSEA. CDR3 size: 11 residues. Trimming cost V 3 bases and J 11 bases, with 10 bases left between them. The DNA for the CDR3 is TGCAGCGTTGAGAGGGTGGACAAACTGTTTTTT. Translation: CSVERVDKLFF.

The chain is built from TRBV7-9 and TRBJ1-4; a weak D match, TRBD1 (6 bases). Between the trimmed V and J ends, which lost 3 bases and 13 bases, there was a span of 12 bases. CDR3 length: 12 amino acids. Germline-derived CDR1 and CDR2 are SEHNR and FQNEAQ (reference sequence). As DNA, the CDR3 is TGTGCCAGCAGCTTTACAGGGCAGGGACTGTTTTTT. This sequence encodes CASSFTGQGLFF.

This clone was recorded once. Here the CDR3 reads CSVGETSGSRNEQFF. The CDR3 region has the DNA TGCAGCGTTGGGGAAACTAGCGGGAGTAGGAATGAGCAGTTCTTC. The chain employs TRBV29-1 and TRBJ2-1; TRBD2 matches 11 bases. The CDR3 runs to 15 residues. Trimming removed 4 bases from V and 7 bases from J; junction bases left unmatched: 9. Per the germline V gene, CDR1 is SQVTM and CDR2 is ANQGSEA.

The rearrangement links TRBV9 to TRBJ2-5; 11 bases map to TRBD1. The ends lost 3 bases at V and 2 bases at J; junction bases unmatched: 6. Per the germline V gene, CDR1 is SGDLS and CDR2 is YYNGEE. The CDR3 is 16 amino acids. CDR3 in amino acids: CASSARGQGGQETQYF. The CDR3 DNA reads TGTGCCAGCAGCGCACGGGGACAGGGGGGGCAAGAGACCCAGTACTTC.

Only one count was recorded for this clone. This rearrangement joins TRBV7-2 to TRBJ2-7; 13 bases are shared with TRBD2. Germline CDR1 reads SGHTA; CDR2 reads FQGNSA. With V trimmed by 5 bases and J by 6 bases, 7 bases remained unmatched. This CDR3 has 15 amino acids. The CDR3 loop is CASSRTSGRVGEQYF. Here the CDR3 DNA reads TGTGCCAGCAGCCGAACTAGCGGGAGGGTAGGCGAGCAGTACTTC. Combining the CDR3 with reference TRBV7-2 and TRBJ2-7 gives the whole variable domain GAGVSQSPSNKVTEKGKDVELRCDPISGHTALYWYRQSLGQGLEFLIYFQGNSAPDKSGLPSDRFSAERTGGSVSTLTIQRTQQEDSAVYLCASSRTSGRVGEQYFGPGTRLTVT.

J is TRBJ1-3 and V is TRBV29-1; 8 bases agree with TRBD1. Germline CDR1 and CDR2: SQVTM and ANQGSEA. The CDR3 loop spans 15 amino acids. Trimming at V came to 3 bases and at J to 1 base, leaving 5 bases not matched to a gene. The CDR3 DNA is TGCAGCGTTGAGGCACAGGGGGGGTCTGGAAACACCATATATTTT. Its translation is CSVEAQGGSGNTIYF.

V usage is TRBV5-1 and J usage is TRBJ2-7, with 9 bases matching TRBD1. This CDR3 region has 15 residues. V was pared by 7 bases and J by 2 bases, with 10 bases of the junction left unmatched. From germline, CDR1 is SGHRS and CDR2 YFSETQ. Here the CDR3 DNA reads TGCGCCAGCCGTCCCGGGACAGGGCCTACCTACGAGCAGTACTTC. It yields the protein CASRPGTGPTYEQYF.

This chain uses TRBV6-4 with TRBJ2-7; TRBD2 aligns across 8 bases. J gave up 5 bases and V 5 bases, and 5 bases lay outside the gene matches. The length of the CDR3 is 13 residues. Germline V gene lookup returns CDR1 MRHNA and CDR2 SNTAGT. CDR3 region: CASSLRGGHEQYF. The CDR3, as DNA: TGTGCCAGCAGTCTCCGGGGGGGCCACGAGCAGTACTTC.

The rearrangement links TRBV4-1 to TRBJ2-7; D possibly corresponds to TRBD1 (5 bases). V was cut by 3 bases and J by 6 bases, with 15 bases left in between. This CDR3 is 14 amino acids long. Germline assignment: CDR1 MGHRA and CDR2 YSYEKL. This CDR3 reads CASSQSSTALEQYF. The CDR3 coding sequence is TGCGCCAGCAGCCAGAGTTCGACAGCCCTCGAGCAGTACTTC.

The V call is TRBV6-5, the J call TRBJ2-3; 12 bases match TRBD2. V shed 6 bases and J 4 bases; nucleotides not matched to a gene: 5. Germline values: CDR1 MNHEY, CDR2 SVGAGI. CDR3 length equals 15 residues. CDR3 DNA sequence: TGTGCCAGCAGGCCGACTAGCGGGGGTGCAGATACGCAGTATTTT. This encodes CASRPTSGGADTQYF.

This clone was seen only once. The chain is built from TRBV2 and TRBJ1-5; 7 bases agree with TRBD1. The CDR3 spans 16 residues. Germline V CDR1 and CDR2: SNHLY, FYNNEI. The V gene end was trimmed by 6 bases and the J gene end by 2 bases; junction bases not matched to a gene: 10. CDR3 protein: CASSGQGVSGNQPQHF. For the CDR3, the DNA is TGTGCCAGCAGCGGTCAGGGGGTAAGTGGCAATCAGCCCCAGCATTTT.

CDR3 sequence reads: CSVEAASGVGTGELFF. In nucleotides, the CDR3 is TGCAGCGTTGAAGCGGCTAGCGGGGTAGGCACCGGGGAGCTGTTTTTT. The chain uses TRBV29-1 and TRBJ2-2; TRBD2 matches at 9 bases. V gave up 1 base and J gave up 4 bases; unmatched junction bases: 7. The germline gives CDR1 SQVTM, CDR2 ANQGSEA. The CDR3 has 16 residues.

The V and J genes are TRBV6-5 and TRBJ1-2; 7 nucleotides agree with TRBD1. The junction had 11 bases not matched to a gene; V was cut back by 6 bases and J by 4 bases. The CDR3 spans 15 residues. Germline CDR1 is MNHEY and CDR2 is SVGAGI. CDR3 nucleotides: TGTGCCAGCAGACCCGGAGGGGGCGCCGGCTATGGCTACACCTTC. Translation gives CASRPGGGAGYGYTF.